This TCR beta chain was identified during a study of T cell responses to AZD1222 COVID-19 vaccine. Comment on this clone: Its antigen is unknown.

Study results and limitations: Only after the peak T cell response were repertoires sampled. Only a handful of AZD1222 recipients, about six in all, had baseline seropositivity. A mostly white British donor set with more females was recruited, and clonal diversity was possibly underestimated. Spike-specific TCR breadth and depth were elevated following two AZD1222 doses.

The data were produced by immunoSEQ multiplex PCR, yet TCRdb's version contains in-frame clones alone and is incomplete. This table holds some 130,000 clones, more than 85% found once. Sequencing used peripheral blood, obtained on day 0 of AZD1222 vaccination. The sequence was collected from an adult in good health.

The chain's CDR3 is CASSWGYSNQPQHF. In nucleotides, the CDR3 is TGTGCCAGCAGTTGGGGTTATAGCAATCAGCCCCAGCATTTT. The chain is built from TRBV3-1 (or the pseudogene TRBV3-2) and TRBJ1-5; D remains unclear. The V end was cut by 6 bases, the J end by 0 bases, with 9 bases between. The CDR3 sequence is 14 residues long. Germline-derived CDR1 and CDR2 are LGHDT and YNNKEL (reference sequence).